The 8 T cell receptor beta chains reported below all come from one sample, sequenced in a study of identical twins. TCRdb re-called the 5' RACE reads through MiXCR, storing one row per CDR3 protein. Of around 690,000 distinct CDR3 sequences in the sample, around 21% were seen once. This same sample was also taken into another study, of T cells expressing NK-cell markers.

Material for sequencing was PBMCs. These receptors originate from a woman aged 18-35 years in good health.

The rearrangement joins TRBV20-1 to TRBJ1-1; tentatively, D is TRBD1 (5 bases). Per the germline V gene, CDR1 is DFQATT and CDR2 is SNEGSKA (reference sequence). Trimming removed 6 bases at V and 4 bases at J, with 15 bases between. The CDR3 has 13 residues. CDR3 region: CSAQGPGGTEAFF. The CDR3 coding sequence is TGCAGTGCGCAGGGACCGGGAGGCACTGAAGCTTTCTTT.

V usage is TRBV2 and J usage is TRBJ1-4; D remains unclear. The CDR3 has 12 residues. CDR1 and CDR2 (germline): SNHLY, FYNNEI. Deletions cut 6 bases from V and 7 bases from J, with 9 bases between. The CDR3 nucleotides are TGTGCCAGCAGGCCTGCTATTGAAAAACTGTTTTTT. Protein sequence: CASRPAIEKLFF.

This clonotype came up a few times. The V gene is TRBV12-3 or TRBV12-4, the J gene TRBJ1-4; D is unresolved. The CDR3 spans 13 residues. V was clipped by 6 bases and J by 4 bases, with 9 bases between them. Written as DNA, the CDR3 is TGTGCCAGCAGCGAGGGATTTAATGAAAAACTGTTTTTT. This encodes CASSEGFNEKLFF.

This clonotype showed up just a few times. This chain connects TRBV28 to TRBJ2-1; no definite D call. Between the trimmed V and J ends, which lost 10 bases and 7 bases, there was a span of 11 bases. The CDR3 sequence is 11 residues long. Per germline, CDR1 MDHEN and CDR2 SYDVKM. The CDR3, as DNA: TGTGCCACCTCCAAAAGGAATGAGCAGTTCTTC. Its translation: CATSKRNEQFF.

This clonotype has a handful of counts. This chain uses TRBV6-1 with TRBJ2-1, with TRBD1 as a possible D gene (6 bases). The CDR3 has 18 residues. The V end was cut by 6 bases, the J end by 5 bases, with 26 bases between. Germline loops: CDR1 MNHNS, CDR2 SASEGT. This chain's CDR3 is CASSQPPGRQGNNNEQFF. The CDR3 nucleotides are TGTGCCAGCAGCCAACCGCCCGGACGGCAGGGGAACAACAATGAGCAGTTCTTC.

In this sample, this clonotype turned up a few times. V gene TRBV10-3 combines with J gene TRBJ2-1; 9 bases line up with TRBD1. Per the germline V gene, CDR1 is ENHRY and CDR2 is SYGVKD. Trimming removed 6 bases from V and 5 bases from J; junction bases left unmatched: 2. This CDR3 has 13 residues. CDR3: CAISRDRDNEQFF. In DNA, the CDR3 is TGTGCCATCAGCCGGGACAGGGACAATGAGCAGTTCTTC.

The chain recombines TRBV12-3 or TRBV12-4 with TRBJ2-4, with 13 bases fitting TRBD2. The CDR3 spans 16 residues. After removal of 5 bases from V and 6 bases from J, the junction contained 7 bases not matched to a gene. The CDR3, as DNA: TGTGCCAGCAGTCAACGACTAGCGGGAGGCCGAAACATTCAGTACTTC. Protein product: CASSQRLAGGRNIQYF.

This clonotype appeared many times. The chain carries TRBV7-2 and TRBJ2-3, with TRBD2 matching over 10 bases. In germline, CDR1 is SGHTA, CDR2 FQGNSA. This CDR3 contains 16 residues. The J segment lost 0 bases and the V segment lost 5 bases, leaving 5 bases of the junction unmatched. This chain's CDR3 is CASSLLTSGSTDTQYF. The CDR3, as DNA: TGTGCCAGCAGCCTACTGACTAGCGGGAGCACAGATACGCAGTATTTT.